A single sample is the source of the 25 T cell receptor beta chains below, sequenced in a study of cytomegalovirus exposure and HLA in healthy donors. 60 Vbeta and 13 Jbeta primers were used in PCR. The assay was immunoSEQ multiplex PCR, and TCRdb's table has in-frame clones only and misses some. The table records about 110,000 clones, about 80% of them present only once. The sample was PBMCs. These receptors were taken from a woman aged 45-59 years in good health and CMV-seropositive.

The rearrangement links TRBV2 to TRBJ1-2; D gene ambiguous. The V end lost 6 bases, the J end lost 4 bases, and 21 bases lay between the germline ends. Germline V gene sequence: CDR1 SNHLY, CDR2 FYNNEI. This CDR3 has 16 residues. The CDR3 DNA reads as TGTGCCAGCAGGGGCGGAGGAGCGAACCCCGGCTATGGCTACACCTTC. Its translation is CASRGGGANPGYGYTF.

The V and J genes are TRBV2 and TRBJ2-1, with a tentative D call TRBD1 (5 bases). CDR1 SNHLY and CDR2 FYNNEI come from the germline V gene. The CDR3 totals 14 residues. With 3 bases removed from V and 8 bases from J, the gap between germline ends came to 14 bases. As DNA, the CDR3 is TGTGCCAGCAGTGAGGGGCCACTCCCGTATGAGCAGTTCTTC. Protein product: CASSEGPLPYEQFF. Complete variable domain (other parts from reference TRBV2 and TRBJ2-1): EPEVTQTPSHQVTQMGQEVILRCVPISNHLYFYWYRQILGQKVEFLVSFYNNEISEKSEIFDDQFSVERPDGSNFTLKIRSTKLEDSAMYFCASSEGPLPYEQFFGPGTRLTVL.

This clone turned up a few times. The chain is built from TRBV9 and TRBJ2-2, with 10 bases aligning to TRBD2. The CDR3 has 20 amino acids. Germline CDR1 is SGDLS and CDR2 is YYNGEE. V was pared by 0 bases and J by 2 bases, with 13 bases of the junction left unmatched. This CDR3 is CASSVGPWGSGGANTGELFF. The CDR3 coding sequence is TGTGCCAGCAGCGTAGGCCCCTGGGGAAGCGGGGGGGCCAACACCGGGGAGCTGTTTTTT.

In the case of this clone: An end of the junction differs from the germline gene, which may be a read error. The chain couples TRBV7-9 to TRBJ1-6, with D tentatively TRBD1 (6 bases). From germline, CDR1 is SEHNR and CDR2 FQNEAQ (reference sequence). This CDR3 is built from 15 residues. The CDR3 nucleotides read TGTTCCAGCAGCGCCCCCGGACAGAAAAATTCACCCCTCCACTTT. Its translation is CSSSAPGQKNSPLHF. Full variable domain (outside the CDR3, taken from reference TRBV7-9 and TRBJ1-6): DTGVSQNPRHKITKRGQNVTFRCDPISEHNRLYWYRQTLGQGPEFLTYFQNEAQLEKSRLLSDRFSAERPKGSFSTLEIQRTEQGDSAMYLCSSSAPGQKNSPLHFGNGTRLTVT.

This chain uses TRBV9 with TRBJ2-1, with 8 bases lining up with TRBD2. Per the germline V gene, CDR1 is SGDLS and CDR2 is YYNGEE. J was trimmed by 4 bases and V by 2 bases; bases with no gene match: 2. CDR3 size: 14 residues. CDR3: CASSVGGGYNEQFF. The CDR3 DNA is TGTGCCAGCAGCGTGGGCGGGGGGTACAATGAGCAGTTCTTC.

The chain carries TRBV5-1 and TRBJ2-7, with D perhaps TRBD2 (6 bases). CDR3 size: 14 residues. Per the germline V gene, CDR1 is SGHRS and CDR2 is YFSETQ. Between the trimmed V and J ends, which lost 1 base and 3 bases, there was a span of 11 bases. The CDR3 region has the DNA TGCGCCAGCAGCTTGCAGGCGGGATACTACGAGCAGTACTTC. This encodes CASSLQAGYYEQYF.

The chain couples TRBV7-2 to TRBJ2-1; TRBD2 matches at 7 bases. This CDR3 comprises 16 residues. V dropped 1 base and J dropped 1; count of bases not matched to a gene: 4. The germline V gene has CDR1 SGHTA and CDR2 FQGNSA. The CDR3 DNA reads TGTGCCAGCAGCTTAGGCGGGAGTTTTTCCTACAATGAGCAGTTCTTC. Encoded protein: CASSLGGSFSYNEQFF.

This rearrangement joins TRBV5-1 to TRBJ2-7; no clear D gene. V lost 0 bases and J 6 bases, leaving 16 bases between the germline ends. Germline V gene lookup returns CDR1 SGHRS and CDR2 YFSETQ. This CDR3 has 15 amino acids. CDR3 nucleotides: TGCGCCAGCAGCTTGGCCGTGCTAACGGGTACCGAGCAGTACTTC. Translation gives CASSLAVLTGTEQYF.

This rearrangement joins TRBV10-3 to TRBJ2-5; maybe TRBD1 (5 bases). Trimming pared 10 bases from V and 2 bases from J, leaving 14 bases between. The CDR3 contains 13 residues. Germline V gene sequence: CDR1 ENHRY, CDR2 SYGVKD. CDR3 sequence: CATCWTTQETQYF. CDR3 DNA sequence: TGTGCCACCTGCTGGACAACACAAGAGACCCAGTACTTC.

This clone was observed a few times. Compared with germline, one end of the junction differs, possibly owing to a read error. V usage is TRBV7-2 and J usage is TRBJ2-6, with TRBD1 as a possible D gene (5 bases). CDR3 length equals 16 residues. From germline, CDR1 is SGHTA and CDR2 FQGNSA. The CDR3 region has the DNA TGTGCCAGCAGCTTAGGCTTCGGCTCTGGGGCCAACGGCCTGACTTTC. It yields the protein CASSLGFGSGANGLTF.

V is TRBV6-5 and J is TRBJ2-7, with D perhaps matching TRBD2 (5 bases). The V end was cut by 6 bases, the J end by 3 bases, with 12 bases between. From germline, CDR1 is MNHEY and CDR2 SVGAGI. This CDR3 has 13 amino acids. As DNA, the CDR3 is TGTGCCAGCAGCCGTGACGAGGGCTACGAGCAGTACTTC. Translation gives CASSRDEGYEQYF.

The chain carries TRBV27 and TRBJ1-5; no clear D. V was pared by 6 bases and J by 0 bases, with 6 bases between. Germline-derived CDR1 and CDR2 are MNHEY and SMNVEV (reference sequence). CDR3 size: 13 residues. The CDR3 DNA reads TGTGCCAGCAGGGCCCATAGCAATCAGCCCCAGCATTTT. Encoded protein: CASRAHSNQPQHF.

This chain connects TRBV4-3 to TRBJ2-7; 14 bases align to TRBD2. V gave up 4 bases and J gave up 4 bases; unmatched junction bases: 6. CDR1 and CDR2 from the germline V gene are LGHNA and YSLEER. The CDR3 is made up of 16 amino acids. CDR3 nucleotides: TGCGCCAGCAGCCGACTAGCGGGGGGGCTCGAGTACGAGCAGTACTTC. Its protein is CASSRLAGGLEYEQYF.

The chain combines TRBV5-4 with TRBJ1-1, with 9 bases identical to TRBD1. Germline lookup yields CDR1 SGHNT and CDR2 YYREEE (reference sequence). After removal of 2 bases from V and 4 bases from J, the junction contained 6 bases not matched to a gene. CDR3 length: 15 residues. The CDR3 sequence is CASSLNRGRGTEAFF. The CDR3 nucleotides are TGTGCCAGCAGCTTAAACAGGGGGCGGGGCACTGAAGCTTTCTTT.

The chain employs TRBV5-1 and TRBJ2-3; maybe TRBD1 (6 bases). Germline V lookup: CDR1 SGHRS, CDR2 YFSETQ. The CDR3 sequence is 17 residues long. V lost 0 bases and J lost 4, with 18 bases in between. The CDR3 loop reads CASSLALYRVSADTQYF. Here the CDR3 DNA reads TGCGCCAGCAGCTTGGCGTTATACAGGGTGTCCGCAGATACGCAGTATTTT.

This clone was seen a handful of times. This chain connects TRBV4-1 to TRBJ2-7; D might be TRBD2 (5 bases). The germline gives CDR1 MGHRA, CDR2 YSYEKL. The CDR3 is 14 amino acids. Deletions cut 1 base from V and 3 bases from J, with 10 bases between. The CDR3 coding sequence is TGCGCCAGCAGCCAAGGCTACGAGGGCTACGAGCAGTACTTC. The encoded protein is CASSQGYEGYEQYF.

The rearrangement joins TRBV9 to TRBJ2-3, with TRBD2 matching 9 bases. The CDR3 runs to 15 residues. Germline trimming cut 3 bases from V and 2 bases from J; bases unmatched to any gene: 4. CDR1 and CDR2 from the germline V gene are SGDLS and YYNGEE. The CDR3 DNA is TGTGCCAGCAGCGGCGGCGGGGGGGACACAGATACGCAGTATTTT. Protein: CASSGGGGDTDTQYF.

This chain links TRBV29-1 with TRBJ1-2; TRBD1 aligns across 10 bases. CDR3 size: 13 residues. CDR1 and CDR2 from the germline V gene are SQVTM and ANQGSEA. J was trimmed by 2 bases and V by 6 bases; bases with no gene match: 3. This CDR3 is CSVGTGENYGYTF. The CDR3 coding sequence is TGCAGCGTAGGGACAGGGGAAAACTATGGCTACACCTTC.

The chain is built from TRBV12-5 and TRBJ2-2, with 10 bases that match TRBD1. This CDR3 region has 16 residues. V lost 1 base and J lost 5; bases outside the gene matches: 4. Germline CDR1 is LGHNT and CDR2 is FRNRAP. The CDR3 region has the DNA TGTGCTAGTGGTTTGGGACAGGGGGCGGATACCGGGGAGCTGTTTTTT. This encodes CASGLGQGADTGELFF.

V usage is TRBV7-2 and J usage is TRBJ2-7; 7 bases match TRBD2. From germline, CDR1 is SGHTA and CDR2 FQGNSA. The CDR3 spans 15 residues. V lost 2 bases, J lost 5 bases, and 9 bases stayed unmatched. The CDR3 loop reads CASSLRAGRQDEQYF. The CDR3 nucleotides read TGTGCCAGCAGCTTACGAGCGGGAAGGCAGGACGAGCAGTACTTC.

V usage is TRBV19 and J usage is TRBJ2-5; 10 bases match TRBD2. CDR1 is LNHDA and CDR2 is SQIVND in the germline V gene (reference sequence). The CDR3 is 16 amino acids. The ends lost 1 base at V and 4 bases at J; junction bases unmatched: 6. CDR3 in DNA: TGTGCCAGTAGTATAGGGCCTAGCGGGGGCCTAGAGACCCAGTACTTC. This gives the protein CASSIGPSGGLETQYF. The full variable domain, its missing parts supplied by reference TRBV19 and TRBJ2-5, is DGGITQSPKYLFRKEGQNVTLSCEQNLNHDAMYWYRQDPGQGLRLIYYSQIVNDFQKGDIAEGYSVSREKKESFPLTVTSAQKNPTAFYLCASSIGPSGGLETQYFGPGTRLLVL.

The chain carries TRBV5-6 and TRBJ2-2; possible D gene TRBD1, 7 bases. The CDR3 spans 15 residues. The germline V gene has CDR1 SGHDT and CDR2 YYEEEE. The V end was cut by 2 bases, the J end by 6 bases, with 14 bases between. The DNA of the CDR3 is TGTGCCAGCAGCTTCCTCAGGGGGGCCTCCGGGGAGCTGTTTTTT. Protein: CASSFLRGASGELFF.

The rearrangement uses TRBV10-3 and TRBJ2-3; 8 bases line up with TRBD1. CDR3 size: 17 residues. The V gene's germline CDR1 is ENHRY and CDR2 SYGVKD. Unmatched junction bases numbered 10, after V lost 3 bases and J lost 2 bases. The CDR3 DNA sequence: TGTGCCATCAGTGACCGACAGGGGACTTTGTCCACAGATACGCAGTATTTT. Translated, it gives CAISDRQGTLSTDTQYF.

This clone is a singleton in its sample. The rearrangement joins TRBV2 to TRBJ2-5, with D possibly TRBD2 on 5 matching bases. This CDR3 has 15 amino acids. CDR1 and CDR2 (germline): SNHLY, FYNNEI. Between the trimmed V and J ends, which lost 5 bases and 2 bases, there was a span of 15 bases. CDR3 DNA: TGTGCCAGCAGTCCCCTTTTGGCGGGTCAAGAGACCCAGTACTTC. Translating it yields CASSPLLAGQETQYF.

Worth noting for this clone: The junction does not match germline at one end; this may be a read error. CDR3 bases: TGTGCCAGCTCGCCACTAGCGGGAGGGCCGGGCGAGCAGTACTTC. Translating gives CASSPLAGGPGEQYF. The V gene is TRBV18, the J gene TRBJ2-7; TRBD2 matches 13 bases. The CDR3 extends over 15 amino acids. Per germline, CDR1 KGHSH and CDR2 LQKENI. Full variable domain (missing parts from reference TRBV18 and TRBJ2-7): NAGVMQNPRHLVRRRGQEARLRCSPMKGHSHVYWYRQLPEEGLKFMVYLQKENIIDESGMPKERFSAEFPKEGPSILRIQQVVRGDSAAYFCASSPLAGGPGEQYFGPGTRLTVT.